These T cell receptor beta chains were read from a single sample in a study of siplizumab effects on memory and regulatory T cells. The antigens of these receptors remain unknown. Sequencing was performed with immunoSEQ multiplex PCR; in TCRdb, only in-frame clones are kept and a portion is missing. The sample lists around 18,000 clones; under 50% were seen once. The specimen sequenced was CFSE-low (dividing) CD4+ T cells sorted from an allogeneic mixed lymphocyte reaction. All receptors come from a human donor in good health; the cells came from an allogeneic mixed lymphocyte reaction. Both conserved end residues are part of each CDR3. The D gene is left open where the match is weak.

>-|TRBV19|TRBJ2-7
CASSIVRGNEQYF
>TRBD1|TRBV5-1|TRBJ1-1
CASSLTTSASGQGEAFF
>-|TRBV6-5|TRBJ1-6
CASSYGGLALHF
>TRBD2|TRBV11-2|TRBJ2-5
CASSLVPSGGRGTQYF
>-|TRBV2|TRBJ1-1
CASRRDTEAFF
>-|TRBV7-3|TRBJ2-5
CASSFGGGETQYF
>TRBD2|TRBV5-1|TRBJ2-3
CASSRPGGITDTQYF
>-|TRBV11-3|TRBJ1-1
CASSTTRDANTEAFF
>-|TRBV2|TRBJ2-7
CASSEFGSPYEQYF
>TRBD2|TRBV4-1|TRBJ2-3
CASSQVEAAGATDTQYF
>TRBD1|TRBV5-1|TRBJ2-7
CASSRGQGLDEQYF
>-|TRBV18|TRBJ2-3
CASSPGATDTQYF
>TRBD1|TRBV28|TRBJ1-4
CASGTEGNEKLFF
>TRBD1|TRBV7-6|TRBJ1-2
CASSLVQGADYGYTF
>-|TRBV5-1|TRBJ2-7
CASSLQGFEQYF
>TRBD1|TRBV5-1|TRBJ1-2
CASSIGQVTSYGYTF
>-|TRBV29-1|TRBJ2-5
CSVARGAREETQYF
>TRBD2|TRBV27|TRBJ2-7
CASSSYGLAGREQYF
>TRBD2|TRBV19|TRBJ2-7
CARRLAGVLSYEQYF
>TRBD1|TRBV10-3|TRBJ1-5
CATPGQGGNQPQHF
>-|TRBV9|TRBJ1-1
CASSPGGYTEAFF
>-|TRBV2|TRBJ1-5
CASSDLRTYSNQPQHF
>-|TRBV18|TRBJ2-3
CASSPVGDTQYF
>-|TRBV5-1|TRBJ1-2
CASSLPGLTEGGYTF
>-|TRBV6-5|TRBJ2-1
CASSPGTLRFF
>-|TRBV7-2|TRBJ1-5
CASSQTGGAQPQHF
>-|TRBV2|TRBJ1-5
CASRRISNQPQHF
>TRBD2|TRBV5-4|TRBJ2-2
CASSLVLAGGVAGELFF
>-|TRBV18|TRBJ1-2
CASSFGSDYGYTF
>-|TRBV7-9|TRBJ1-1
CASSLRQGWATEAFF
>-|TRBV6-5|TRBJ1-2
CASSQTDYGYTF
>-|TRBV18|TRBJ1-1
CASSSLDGNTEAFF
>-|TRBV6-5|TRBJ2-7
CASSLNSYEQYF
>-|TRBV11-1|TRBJ1-1
CASSPGDFAEAFF
>-|TRBV7-8|TRBJ2-7
CASSFPQAKQYF
>TRBD1|TRBV7-9|TRBJ2-7
CASSFSGQGPLGQYF
>TRBD1|TRBV25-1|TRBJ2-2
CASRDRVNTGELFF
>TRBD2|TRBV9|TRBJ2-3
CAETSGTDTQYF
>-|TRBV29-1|TRBJ1-1
CSVDHRPGWAEAFF
>-|TRBV11-2|TRBJ1-2
CASSQESGYTF